The rows below give T cell receptor delta chains drawn from one sample of a study of Vδ1+ human thymocytes. TCRdb repeated clone calling on the multiplex PCR reads with CATT. The data show over 45,000 delta-chain clones, roughly 15% seen once. Sequenced input: Vdelta1+ gamma-delta thymocytes from the thymus. Receptors were obtained from a girl under two years old who had congenital heart surgery. Both conserved end residues are part of each CDR3. The D gene is left open where the match is weak. The size of a clone is reported for some rows only, either as once, few or many, or as a class for expanded clones.

>TRDD3|TRDJ1|TRDV1|few
CALGERDTYWGILPGTDKLIF
TGTGCTCTTGGGGAACGAGACACGTACTGGGGGATACTCCCTGGCACCGATAAACTCATCTTT
>NA|TRDJ1|TRDV1|few
CALGAKLPGKLIF
TGTGCTCTTGGGGCAAAGCTACCGGGGAAACTCATCTTT
>TRDD3|TRDJ1|TRDV1|NA
CALGGYGNPYWGLSYTDKLIF
TGTGCTCTTGGGGGGTACGGGAACCCTTACTGGGGGCTTTCGTACACCGATAAACTCATCTTT
>NA|TRDJ1|TRDV1|NA
CALGELWGGYAAGPWGDKLIF
TGTGCTCTTGGGGAACTATGGGGGGGCTACGCCGCCGGGCCCTGGGGAGATAAACTCATCTTT
>NA|TRDJ1|TRDV1|few
CALGELPPLQSADKLIF
TGTGCTCTTGGGGAACTTCCGCCGCTTCAGTCCGCCGATAAACTCATCTTT
>TRDD3|TRDJ1|TRDV1|few
CALGELNLRTKGGYAYTDKLIF
TGTGCTCTTGGGGAACTGAACCTACGAACGAAAGGGGGATACGCGTACACCGATAAACTCATCTTT
>TRDD3|TRDJ1|TRDV1|NA
CALGESLLRTGGYAVYTDKLIF
TGTGCTCTTGGGGAATCCCTGCTCCGTACTGGGGGATACGCGGTGTACACCGATAAACTCATCTTT
>TRDD3|TRDJ1|TRDV1|NA
CALGERRLGDTVYTDKLIF
TGTGCTCTTGGGGAACGCAGGCTGGGGGATACGGTGTACACCGATAAACTCATCTTT
>TRDD3|TRDJ1|TRDV1|few
CALGEETFFDWGIRGKLIF
TGTGCTCTTGGGGAAGAAACCTTCTTCGACTGGGGGATACGGGGTAAACTCATCTTT
>NA|TRDJ1|TRDV1|NA
CALGEPPAATVGQHTDKLIF
TGTGCTCTTGGGGAACCCCCGGCTGCTACTGTGGGACAACACACCGACAAACTCATCTTT
>TRDD3|TRDJ3|TRDV2|many
CACPVLGDPKPTWDTRQMFF
TGTGCCTGCCCAGTACTGGGGGACCCAAAGCCTACCTGGGACACCCGACAGATGTTTTTC